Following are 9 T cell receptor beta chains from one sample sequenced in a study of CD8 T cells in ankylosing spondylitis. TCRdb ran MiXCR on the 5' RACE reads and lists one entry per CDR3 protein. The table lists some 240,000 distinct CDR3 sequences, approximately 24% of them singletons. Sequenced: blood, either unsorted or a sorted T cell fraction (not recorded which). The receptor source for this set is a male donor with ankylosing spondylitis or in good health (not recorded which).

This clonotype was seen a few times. The CDR3 is CSAEPGLAGNTDTQYF. CDR3 DNA: TGCAGTGCTGAACCGGGACTAGCGGGGAACACAGATACGCAGTATTTT. The chain carries TRBV20-1 and TRBJ2-3; 13 bases are shared with TRBD2. Germline lookup yields CDR1 DFQATT and CDR2 SNEGSKA (reference sequence). The CDR3 totals 16 residues. V dropped 5 bases and J dropped 2; count of bases not matched to a gene: 7.

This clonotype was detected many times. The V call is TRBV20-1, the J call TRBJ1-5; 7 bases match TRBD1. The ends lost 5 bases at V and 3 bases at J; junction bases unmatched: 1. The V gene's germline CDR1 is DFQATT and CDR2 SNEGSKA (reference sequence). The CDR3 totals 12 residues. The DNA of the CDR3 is TGCAGTGCTGGGACAGCCAATCAGCCCCAGCATTTT. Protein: CSAGTANQPQHF.

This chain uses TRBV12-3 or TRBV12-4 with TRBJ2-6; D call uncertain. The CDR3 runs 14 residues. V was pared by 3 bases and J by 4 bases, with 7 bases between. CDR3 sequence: CASSLVTGANVLTF. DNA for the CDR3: TGTGCCAGCAGTTTGGTTACAGGGGCCAACGTCCTGACTTTC.

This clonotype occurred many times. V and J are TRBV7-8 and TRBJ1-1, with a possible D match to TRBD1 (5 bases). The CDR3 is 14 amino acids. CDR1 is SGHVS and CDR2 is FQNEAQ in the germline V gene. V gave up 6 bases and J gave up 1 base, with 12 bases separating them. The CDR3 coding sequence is TGTGCCAGCAGTTTCGACAGCCGGAACACTGAAGCTTTCTTT. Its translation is CASSFDSRNTEAFF.

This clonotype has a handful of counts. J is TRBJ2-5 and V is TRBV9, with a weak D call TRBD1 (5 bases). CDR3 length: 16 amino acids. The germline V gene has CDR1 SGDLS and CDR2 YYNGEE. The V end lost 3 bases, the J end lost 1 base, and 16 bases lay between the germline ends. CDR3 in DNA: TGTGCCAGCAGCGATGCCGTAGCAGGGCTCCAAGAGACCCAGTACTTC. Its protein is CASSDAVAGLQETQYF.

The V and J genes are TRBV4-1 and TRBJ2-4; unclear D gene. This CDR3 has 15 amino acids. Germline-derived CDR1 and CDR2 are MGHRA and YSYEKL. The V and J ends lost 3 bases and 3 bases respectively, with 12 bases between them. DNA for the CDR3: TGCGCCAGCAGCCATGGAGTACTTGTCAAAAACATTCAGTACTTC. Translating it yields CASSHGVLVKNIQYF.

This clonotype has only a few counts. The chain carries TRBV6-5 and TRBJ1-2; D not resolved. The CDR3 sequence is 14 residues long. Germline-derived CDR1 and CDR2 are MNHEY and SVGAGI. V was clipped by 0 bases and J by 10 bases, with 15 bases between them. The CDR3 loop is CASSYSPGALPYTF. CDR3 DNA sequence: TGTGCCAGCAGTTACTCGCCAGGAGCATTGCCCTACACCTTC.

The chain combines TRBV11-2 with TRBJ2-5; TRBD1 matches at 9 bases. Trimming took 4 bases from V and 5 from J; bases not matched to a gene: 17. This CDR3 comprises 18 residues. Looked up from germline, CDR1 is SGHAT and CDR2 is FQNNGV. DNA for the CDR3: TGTGCCAGCAGCTCCGCAACTACAGGGGGCCGCTTGGTGGAGACCCAGTACTTC. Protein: CASSSATTGGRLVETQYF. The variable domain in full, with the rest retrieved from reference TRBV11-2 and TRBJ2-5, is EAGVAQSPRYKIIEKRQSVAFWCNPISGHATLYWYQQILGQGPKLLIQFQNNGVVDDSQLPKDRFSAERLKGVDSTLKIQPAKLEDSAVYLCASSSATTGGRLVETQYFGPGTRLLVL.

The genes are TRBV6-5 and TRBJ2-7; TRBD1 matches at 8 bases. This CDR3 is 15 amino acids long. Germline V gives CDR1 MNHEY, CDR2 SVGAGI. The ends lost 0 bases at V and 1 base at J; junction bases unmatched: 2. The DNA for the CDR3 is TGTGCCAGCAGTTACTCGGGGACAGGTTCCTACGAGCAGTACTTC. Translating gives CASSYSGTGSYEQYF.